This TCR beta chain emerged from a study of T-cell reconstitution after alpha-beta-depleted transplantation in children. Trimming removed 2 bases from V and 8 bases from J, with 22 bases in between. The germline gives CDR1 SGHRS, CDR2 YFSETQ. The length of the CDR3 is 16 residues. Preparation of the TCRbeta library used unique molecular identifiers. TCRdb re-called the PCR reads with MiXCR, one entry per CDR3 protein. Found here are 170,000 or so distinct CDR3 sequences, roughly 6.8% of them singletons; the top ten hold 3% to 3.5%. The rearrangement joins TRBV5-1 to TRBJ1-1, with TRBD1 as a possible D gene (5 bases). Sequenced here: PBMCs from the stem cell graft donor, sampled from the stem cell graft. The receptor was derived from a human donor who donated a stem cell graft to a child with Wiskott-Aldrich syndrome. Written as DNA, the CDR3 is TGCGCCAGCAGCTTAGGAGGTAGGGGTCGACAGACCGAAGCTTTCTTT. It translates to CASSLGGRGRQTEAFF.